This T cell receptor (beta chain) was recovered during a study of blood T cells in healthy people across ages. General study results and limits: With naive T cell percentage, TCR beta diversity showed a strong correlation. Donors of long life had a larger count of naive CD4+ cells and greater diversity than aged donors. Across the age range, TCR beta diversity per million T cells fell in a roughly linear way.

As to this clonotype: The antigen is not known.

Germline CDR1 reads DFQATT; CDR2 reads SNEGSKA (reference sequence). With 0 bases clipped from V and 6 bases from J, the junction kept 3 bases outside the gene matches. The CDR3 loop spans 13 amino acids. A second PCR of roughly 7 to 11 cycles used a sample-barcoded 5' primer and a J-beta primer mix. TCRdb reprocessed the 5' RACE reads via MiXCR and lists one record per CDR3 protein. Among 850,000 to 950,000 distinct CDR3 sequences listed, about 30% were seen once. The chain combines TRBV20-1 with TRBJ1-2, with 8 bases fitting TRBD1. The clonotype comes from a woman older than 75 in good health. Sequencing was done on a sample of blood. CDR3 region: CSARDGTGHGYTF. CDR3 DNA: TGCAGTGCTAGAGATGGGACAGGTCATGGCTACACCTTC.